Listed below are T cell receptor beta chains from one sample, sequenced in a study of cytomegalovirus exposure and HLA in healthy donors. TCRdb keeps only in-frame clones here, not all; method: immunoSEQ multiplex PCR. The sample records approximately 200,000 clones, 70% to 80% being singletons. The sequencing input was PBMCs. These receptors were obtained from a man aged 25-45 years in good health and CMV-seronegative. Each CDR3 is given with its conserved first and last residue. The D gene is left open where the match is weak. Clone size is shown for a subset of rows, as once, few, many or a class of expanded clone.

d_call j_call clone_size v_call cdr3_nt cdr3_aa
TRBD1 TRBJ1-1 . TRBV29-1 TGCAGCGTTGAGCTACAGGGGACAATGAACACTGAAGCTTTCTTT CSVELQGTMNTEAFF
. TRBJ1-1 once TRBV28 TGTGCCAGCAGTCCCGCGTTGAGGACTGAAGCTTTCTTT CASSPALRTEAFF
TRBD2 TRBJ2-7 . TRBV5-1 TGCGCCAGCAGCCATACTAGCGGGAACGAGCAGTACTTC CASSHTSGNEQYF
TRBD1 TRBJ1-4 few TRBV9 TGTGCCAGCAGCGTAGCTACAGGGGGGCCTCATGCAACTAATGAAAAACTGTTTTTT CASSVATGGPHATNEKLFF
. TRBJ1-2 . TRBV5-1 TGCGCCAGCAGCTTGGTCGGGTCCCGGACAGCTGGCTACACCTTC CASSLVGSRTAGYTF
. TRBJ2-5 . TRBV7-9 TGTGCCAGCAGGAGTGGACACGAAGAGACCCAGTACTTC CASRSGHEETQYF
TRBD2 TRBJ2-1 few TRBV29-1 TGCAGCGTCGCGCCCCTCGGACTAGCGGGAGTTGGAGATGAGCAGTTCTTC CSVAPLGLAGVGDEQFF
TRBD2 TRBJ2-3 once TRBV6-1 TGTGCCAGCAGTTTAGCGGGAGGGCCCACAGATACGCAGTATTTT CASSLAGGPTDTQYF
TRBD2 TRBJ2-1 few TRBV7-9 TGTGCCAGCAGCTTACTCCCTACTAGCGACGAGCAGTTCTTC CASSLLPTSDEQFF
. TRBJ2-2 . TRBV6-6 TGTGCCAGTGGGGGGGGGCTGAACACCGGGGAGCTGTTTTTT CASGGGLNTGELFF
TRBD2 TRBJ2-7 . TRBV6-1 TGTGCCAGCAGTGAGAGGTTGAGCACTAGCGTCCCGGGGGGATTC CASSERLSTSVPGGF
TRBD2 TRBJ2-5 . TRBV19 TGTGCCAGTAGCTGGGCTAGCGGGCCCCAAGAGACCCAGTACTTC CASSWASGPQETQYF
TRBD2 TRBJ2-1 . TRBV6-5 TGTGCCAGCACGACGCTAGCGGCTTACAATGAGCAGTTCTTC CASTTLAAYNEQFF
TRBD1 TRBJ2-1 . TRBV2 TGTGCCATCGAGGACAGGGGTGAGTCGAATGAGCAGTTCTTC CAIEDRGESNEQFF
. TRBJ2-1 . TRBV27 TGTGCCAGCAGTTTACGAGGTCATCGCGACAATGAGCAGTTCTTC CASSLRGHRDNEQFF
. TRBJ2-1 once TRBV7-6 TGTGCCAGCAGCTTAAAAGCCCGCTCCTACAATGAGCAGTTCTTC CASSLKARSYNEQFF
. TRBJ2-1 few TRBV9 TGTGCCAGCAGCGTAGTCCATGGACAGAGCTCCTACAATGAGCAGTTCTTC CASSVVHGQSSYNEQFF
. TRBJ2-1 . TRBV7-8 TGTGCCAGCAGCCGTGGACCAAGACAGGAACTGAGCTCCTACAATGAGCAGTTCTTC CASSRGPRQELSSYNEQFF
TRBD2 TRBJ2-5 . TRBV19 TGTGCCAGTAGTATCGGGAGGGAGACCCAGTACTTC CASSIGRETQYF
TRBD1 TRBJ1-5 . TRBV27 TGTGCCAGCAGTTTAACTACCGGGACAGGGAACCAGCCCCAGCATTTT CASSLTTGTGNQPQHF
TRBD2 TRBJ2-3 . TRBV18 TGTGCCAGCTCACCTAAAGGGCTAGCGGGAGCCGTTCCCCCAGATACGCAGTATTTT CASSPKGLAGAVPPDTQYF
TRBD1 TRBJ2-3 . TRBV14 TGTGCCAGCAGCCAAAGAACAGGGGGCGTTGATACGCAGTATTTT CASSQRTGGVDTQYF
TRBD1 TRBJ1-4 . TRBV4-2 TGTGCCAGCAGCCCCATTGGTTCCGGGACAGTTAATGAAAAACTGTTTTTT CASSPIGSGTVNEKLFF
. TRBJ2-7 . TRBV6-1 TGTGCCAGCAGTGAAGCGCTACTATTAATTGGTGGTTCAAACTACGAGCAGTACTTC CASSEALLLIGGSNYEQYF
TRBD2 TRBJ2-7 . TRBV4-1 TGCGCCAGCAGCCAAGAGACTAGCGCCTCCTACGAGCAGTACTTC CASSQETSASYEQYF
. TRBJ2-3 . TRBV9 TGTGCCAGCAGCGTAGGGGACAACACAGATACGCAGTATTTT CASSVGDNTDTQYF
. TRBJ2-7 . TRBV10-3 TGTGCCATCAGGGGAGATCGGTACGAGCAGTACTTC CAIRGDRYEQYF
TRBD2 TRBJ2-5 . TRBV28 TGTGCCAGCAGCCAAGCGGGAAGGGAGACCCAGTACTTC CASSQAGRETQYF
. TRBJ2-1 . TRBV30 TGTGCCTGGAGTGTTGCCCTACTCTACAATGAGCAGTTCTTC CAWSVALLYNEQFF
. TRBJ1-3 . TRBV11-2 TGTGCCAGCAGCTTTGGGGAGTCTGGAAACACCATATATTTT CASSFGESGNTIYF
TRBD2 TRBJ2-1 . TRBV7-3 TGTGCCAGCAGCAAAAGCGGGGGCTCCTATGAGCAGTTCTTC CASSKSGGSYEQFF
. TRBJ2-7 . TRBV7-2 TGTGCCAGCAGCCCCCCGACAGAGTCCTACGAGCAGTACTTC CASSPPTESYEQYF
TRBD1 TRBJ2-7 few TRBV10-2 TGCGCCAGCAAGAAGGAGGGGACAGGACCCTACGAGCAGTACTTC CASKKEGTGPYEQYF
TRBD1 TRBJ2-1 . TRBV6-4 TGTGCCAGCAGTGACTCGGACAGGGACAATGAGCAGTTCTTC CASSDSDRDNEQFF
. TRBJ1-4 few TRBV5-4 TGTGCCAGCAGCCCCCAACAGGGTTCAAGTGAAAAACTGTTTTTT CASSPQQGSSEKLFF
TRBD2 TRBJ2-5 . TRBV5-1 TGCGCCAGCAGCTTGTTAGCGGGATGGGGAGAGACCCAGTACTTC CASSLLAGWGETQYF
TRBD2 TRBJ2-1 few TRBV6-1 TGTGCCAGCAGTGAGCCGGCGGGGGGACTAGCGGTCCTAATTGAGCAGTTCTTC CASSEPAGGLAVLIEQFF
. TRBJ2-7 . TRBV16 TGTGCCAGCAGCCAAGGTACTCGCTACGAGCAGTACTTC CASSQGTRYEQYF
. TRBJ1-5 . TRBV4-1 TGCGCCAGCAGCCCGCGGGCAGGGGCTGACAATCAGCCCCAGCATTTT CASSPRAGADNQPQHF
TRBD2 TRBJ2-1 . TRBV29-1 TGCAGCGCCACTAGCGGGAGGGCGAGTGAGCAGTTCTTC CSATSGRASEQFF
TRBD2 TRBJ2-1 . TRBV5-1 TGCGCCAGCAGCTTGGGTCCAGCCGGGACTACCTCCTACAATGAGCAGTTCTTC CASSLGPAGTTSYNEQFF
. TRBJ1-1 . TRBV28 TGTGCCAGCAGTACAGGCCTTGTGCGGGCTTTCTTT CASSTGLVRAFF
. TRBJ2-7 . TRBV2 TGTGCCAGCAGGACCCGACATGGAGGAGATACCTACGAGCAGTACTTC CASRTRHGGDTYEQYF
TRBD2 TRBJ2-7 few TRBV2 TGTGCCAGCACGGGACTAGCCGCCCACGAGCAGTACTTC CASTGLAAHEQYF
TRBD1 TRBJ1-5 . TRBV19 TGTGCCAGTAGTATAGGGGGACAGGGATCTATGAGCAATCAGCCCCAGCATTTT CASSIGGQGSMSNQPQHF
. TRBJ1-3 . TRBV28 TGTGCCAGCATTCCTTCCCCAGGGTACTCTGGAAACACCATATATTTT CASIPSPGYSGNTIYF
. TRBJ2-1 . TRBV27 TGTGCCAGCAGTTGGCAGGGCGACAATGAGCAGTTCTTC CASSWQGDNEQFF
. TRBJ1-1 few TRBV19 TGTGCCAGTAGTGCCGTGCCTGGGGAGGGCACTGAAGCTTTCTTT CASSAVPGEGTEAFF
TRBD1 TRBJ2-4 once TRBV28 TGTGCCAGCAGTTCCCCCGGGACAGATAAAAACATTCAGTACTTC CASSSPGTDKNIQYF
TRBD2 TRBJ2-3 . TRBV27 TGTGCCAGCGCATACGGACTAGCGGGTGATACGCAGTATTTT CASAYGLAGDTQYF
TRBD1 TRBJ1-1 few TRBV6-1 TGTGCCAGCAGTACGTGGGACAGGGCCACTGAAGCTTTCTTT CASSTWDRATEAFF
. TRBJ2-7 . TRBV30 TGTGCCTGGAGTGGAGGTCGAGGGGAGCAGTACTTC CAWSGGRGEQYF
TRBD1 TRBJ2-2 . TRBV5-1 TGCGCCAGCAGTACCCTTCAGGGGGCCACCGGGGAGCTGTTTTTT CASSTLQGATGELFF
. TRBJ2-4 . TRBV23-1 TGCGCCAGCCCCATAGGAGACATTCAGTACTTC CASPIGDIQYF
TRBD1 TRBJ2-3 once TRBV28 TGTGCCAGCCGGGGACAGGGACTAGATACGCAGTATTTT CASRGQGLDTQYF
TRBD1 TRBJ2-5 many TRBV2 TGTGCCAGCAGACGGACAGGGAAAGAGACCCAGTACTTC CASRRTGKETQYF
. TRBJ2-1 . TRBV19 TGTGCCAGTAGCAGGCTAGCTGTCTACAATGAGCAGTTCTTC CASSRLAVYNEQFF